This T cell receptor beta chain was retrieved from a study of T-cell reconstitution after alpha-beta-depleted transplantation in children. During its preparation, the TCRbeta library received unique molecular identifiers. TCRdb reprocessed the PCR reads via MiXCR and lists one record per CDR3 protein. Among some 640,000 distinct CDR3 sequences listed, approximately 15% were seen once. The V end was cut by 6 bases, the J end by 4 bases, with 12 bases between. The CDR3 runs 14 residues. CDR1 is MNHEY, CDR2 SVGEGT, per germline. This clonotype was recorded a few times. This chain connects TRBV6-2 or TRBV6-3 to TRBJ2-2, with D hard to call. The source of this sequence is a human donor who donated a stem cell graft to a child with acute myeloid leukemia. The sequencing here drew on PBMCs from the stem cell graft donor, taken from the stem cell graft. As DNA, the CDR3 is TGTGCCAGCAGCCGTTTAAGGTCCACCGGGGAGCTGTTTTTT. Its translation: CASSRLRSTGELFF.